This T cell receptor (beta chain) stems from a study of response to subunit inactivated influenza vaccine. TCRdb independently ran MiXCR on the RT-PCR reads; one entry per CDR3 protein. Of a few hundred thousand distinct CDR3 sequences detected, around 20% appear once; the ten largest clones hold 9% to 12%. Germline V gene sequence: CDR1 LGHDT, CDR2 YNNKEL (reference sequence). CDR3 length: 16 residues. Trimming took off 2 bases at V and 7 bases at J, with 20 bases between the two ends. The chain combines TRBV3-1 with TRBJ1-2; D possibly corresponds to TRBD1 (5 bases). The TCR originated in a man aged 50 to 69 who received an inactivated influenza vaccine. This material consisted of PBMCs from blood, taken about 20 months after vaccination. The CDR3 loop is CASSQLPRGRSAGYTF. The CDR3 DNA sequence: TGTGCCAGCAGCCAACTCCCCCGGGGCAGGTCGGCTGGCTACACCTTC.